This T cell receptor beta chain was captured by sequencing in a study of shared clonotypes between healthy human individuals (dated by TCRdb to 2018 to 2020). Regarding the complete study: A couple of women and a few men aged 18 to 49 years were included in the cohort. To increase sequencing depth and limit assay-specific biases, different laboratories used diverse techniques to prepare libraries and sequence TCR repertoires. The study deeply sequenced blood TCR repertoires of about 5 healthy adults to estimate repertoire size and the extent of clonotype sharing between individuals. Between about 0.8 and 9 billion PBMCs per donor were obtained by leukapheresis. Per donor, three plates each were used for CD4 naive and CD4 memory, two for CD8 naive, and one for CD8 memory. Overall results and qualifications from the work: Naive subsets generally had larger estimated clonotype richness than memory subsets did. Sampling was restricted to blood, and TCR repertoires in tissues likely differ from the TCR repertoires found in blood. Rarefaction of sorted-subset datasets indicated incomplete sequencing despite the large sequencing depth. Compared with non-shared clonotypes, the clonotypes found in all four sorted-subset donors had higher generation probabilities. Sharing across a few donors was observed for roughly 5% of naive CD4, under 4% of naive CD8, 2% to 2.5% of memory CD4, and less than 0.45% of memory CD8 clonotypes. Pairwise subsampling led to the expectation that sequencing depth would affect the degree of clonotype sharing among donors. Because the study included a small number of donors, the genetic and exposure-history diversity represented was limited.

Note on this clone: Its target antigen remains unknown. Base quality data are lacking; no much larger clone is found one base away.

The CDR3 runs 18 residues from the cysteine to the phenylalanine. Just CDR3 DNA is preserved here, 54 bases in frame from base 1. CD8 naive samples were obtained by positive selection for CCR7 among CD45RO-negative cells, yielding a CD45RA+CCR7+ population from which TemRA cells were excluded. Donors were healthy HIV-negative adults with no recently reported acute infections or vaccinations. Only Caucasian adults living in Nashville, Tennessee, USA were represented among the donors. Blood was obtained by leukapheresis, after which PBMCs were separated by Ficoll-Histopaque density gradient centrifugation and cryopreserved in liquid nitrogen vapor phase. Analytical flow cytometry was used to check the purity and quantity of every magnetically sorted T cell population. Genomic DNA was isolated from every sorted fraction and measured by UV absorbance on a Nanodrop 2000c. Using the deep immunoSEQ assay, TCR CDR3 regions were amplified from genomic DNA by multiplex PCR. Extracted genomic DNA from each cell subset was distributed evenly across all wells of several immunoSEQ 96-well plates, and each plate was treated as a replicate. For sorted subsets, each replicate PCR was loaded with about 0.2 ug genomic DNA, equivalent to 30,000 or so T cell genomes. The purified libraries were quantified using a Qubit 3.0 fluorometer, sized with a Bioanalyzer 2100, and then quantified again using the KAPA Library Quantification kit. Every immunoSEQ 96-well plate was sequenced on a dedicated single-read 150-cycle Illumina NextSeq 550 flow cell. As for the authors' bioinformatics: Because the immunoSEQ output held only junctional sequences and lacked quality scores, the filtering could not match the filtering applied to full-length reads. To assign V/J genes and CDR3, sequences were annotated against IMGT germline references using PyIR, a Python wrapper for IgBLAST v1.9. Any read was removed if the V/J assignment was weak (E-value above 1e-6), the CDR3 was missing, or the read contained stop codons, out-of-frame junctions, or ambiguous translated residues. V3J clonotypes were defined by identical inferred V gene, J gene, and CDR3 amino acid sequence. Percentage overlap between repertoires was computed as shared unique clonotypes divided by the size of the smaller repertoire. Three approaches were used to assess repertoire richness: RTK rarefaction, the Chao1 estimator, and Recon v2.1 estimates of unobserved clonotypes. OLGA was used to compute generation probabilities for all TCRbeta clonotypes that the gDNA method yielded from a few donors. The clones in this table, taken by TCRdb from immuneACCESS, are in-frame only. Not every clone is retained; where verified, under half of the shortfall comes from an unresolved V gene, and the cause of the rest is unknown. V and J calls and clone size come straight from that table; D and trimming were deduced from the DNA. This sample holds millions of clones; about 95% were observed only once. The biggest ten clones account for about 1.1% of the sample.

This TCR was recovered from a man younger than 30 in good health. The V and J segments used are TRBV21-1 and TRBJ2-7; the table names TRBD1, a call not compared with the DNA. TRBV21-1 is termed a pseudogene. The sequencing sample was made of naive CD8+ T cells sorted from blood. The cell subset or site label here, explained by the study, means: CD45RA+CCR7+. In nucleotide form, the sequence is TGTGCCAGCAGCAAAGATAAGAGTCCGGGACAGAAGAACTACGAGCAGTACTTC. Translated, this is CASSKDKSPGQKNYEQYF.